The next 11 T cell receptor beta chains were all read from a single sample in a study of cytomegalovirus exposure and HLA in healthy donors. The PCR contained 60 Vbeta and 13 Jbeta primers. Here immunoSEQ multiplex PCR was the method, and the copy in TCRdb shows in-frame clones only, minus some. The data show roughly 190,000 clones, with about 80% seen just once and approximately 14% held by the top ten. The material sequenced was PBMCs. The receptors originated from a woman in her twenties or thirties in good health and CMV-seropositive.

The chain recombines TRBV23-1 with TRBJ2-7; tentatively, D is TRBD1 (5 bases). TRBV23-1 is an ORF; its function is uncertain. The CDR3 is 16 amino acids. Trimming took 1 base from V and 1 from J, leaving 14 bases between them. The DNA for the CDR3 is TGCGCCAGCAGTCAATTGTCGCAGGGTTATTCCTACGAGCAGTACTTC. Protein product: CASSQLSQGYSYEQYF.

This clone occurred once. The chain has TRBV6-5 and TRBJ1-2; the D gene is possibly TRBD1 (6 bases). The CDR3 totals 14 residues. CDR1 and CDR2 (germline): MNHEY, SVGAGI. Trimming removed 5 bases from V and 3 bases from J, with 13 bases in between. This CDR3 reads CASSRTPGDYGYTF. For the CDR3, the DNA is TGTGCCAGCAGTAGAACCCCAGGGGACTATGGCTACACCTTC.

This clone was seen a single time. CDR3 sequence: CASSRPSGGGELFF. The CDR3 DNA sequence: TGTGCCAGCAGCCGCCCTAGCGGGGGCGGGGAGCTGTTTTTT. The chain employs TRBV27 and TRBJ2-2; TRBD2 matches at 10 bases. V gave up 6 bases and J gave up 7 bases; unmatched junction bases: 5. Germline values: CDR1 MNHEY, CDR2 SMNVEV (reference sequence). The CDR3 totals 14 residues.

The rearrangement uses TRBV7-8 and TRBJ2-7; 8 bases are a match to TRBD2. V shed 4 bases and J 0 bases; nucleotides not matched to a gene: 5. Looked up from germline, CDR1 is SGHVS and CDR2 is FQNEAQ. This CDR3 region has 15 residues. The CDR3 coding sequence is TGTGCCAGCAGCTATAAGCGGGAGAGCTCCTACGAGCAGTACTTC. It codes for CASSYKRESSYEQYF.

V usage is TRBV19 and J usage is TRBJ2-1, with 9 bases fitting TRBD2. Germline CDR1 LNHDA, CDR2 SQIVND (reference sequence). V lost 7 bases and J lost 4; bases outside the gene matches: 8. The CDR3 totals 15 residues. The CDR3 loop reads CASTQSGRSYNEQFF. The CDR3 DNA follows: TGTGCCAGTACCCAAAGCGGGAGGTCGTACAATGAGCAGTTCTTC.

The chain is built from TRBV6-1 and TRBJ1-2; D is undetermined. The germline V gene has CDR1 MNHNS and CDR2 SASEGT. Trimming shortened V by 3 bases and J by 8 bases, and 22 bases separated the two germline ends. CDR3 length: 16 residues. The CDR3 bases are TGTGCCAGCAGTGACACTGGGAGGGAACGGATGGTCGGCTACACCTTC. It translates to CASSDTGRERMVGYTF.

This clone appeared a single time. V and J are TRBV9 and TRBJ2-5, with 7 bases identical to TRBD2. Germline V gives CDR1 SGDLS, CDR2 YYNGEE. Unmatched junction bases numbered 8, after V lost 0 bases and J lost 0 bases. This CDR3 is 17 amino acids long. CDR3 DNA: TGTGCCAGCAGCGTAGAAGGGCGGGGGACTTACCAAGAGACCCAGTACTTC. Protein: CASSVEGRGTYQETQYF.

The chain uses TRBV5-8 and TRBJ1-2, with D perhaps matching TRBD1 (5 bases). CDR1 is SGHTS, CDR2 YDEGEE, per germline. This CDR3 comprises 14 residues. V lost 9 bases and J 4 bases, leaving 19 bases between the germline ends. Here the CDR3 reads CATPPGGGSYGYTF. CDR3 DNA sequence: TGTGCCACTCCACCGGGCGGGGGGAGCTATGGCTACACCTTC.

The rearrangement links TRBV11-2 to TRBJ1-1; 8 bases are a match to TRBD1. V gave up 5 bases and J gave up 4 bases; unmatched junction bases: 3. Germline CDR1 SGHAT, CDR2 FQNNGV. CDR3 size: 13 residues. Here the CDR3 reads CASSQGASTEAFF. In DNA, the CDR3 is TGTGCCAGCAGCCAGGGGGCTAGCACTGAAGCTTTCTTT. The full variable domain, completed using reference TRBV11-2 and TRBJ1-1, is EAGVAQSPRYKIIEKRQSVAFWCNPISGHATLYWYQQILGQGPKLLIQFQNNGVVDDSQLPKDRFSAERLKGVDSTLKIQPAKLEDSAVYLCASSQGASTEAFFGQGTRLTVV.

This chain joins TRBV30 and TRBJ1-6, with D perhaps matching TRBD1 (5 bases). This CDR3 is built from 14 residues. Trimming removed 0 bases at V and 7 bases at J, with 10 bases between. Germline V CDR1 and CDR2: GTSNPN, SVGIG (reference sequence). The CDR3 coding sequence is TGTGCCTGGAGTGTAAGGGCAGGGAATTCACCCCTCCACTTT. Protein product: CAWSVRAGNSPLHF.

This sequence joins TRBV2 and TRBJ1-4; weak D call: TRBD1 (5 bases). Trimming stripped 2 bases from V and 7 bases from J, with 14 bases between. The CDR3 consists of 15 residues. Germline CDR1 SNHLY, CDR2 FYNNEI. CDR3 coding DNA: TGTGCCAGCAGTGAACTTAGGGGTGGGTTTGAAAAACTGTTTTTT. Its protein is CASSELRGGFEKLFF.